This T cell receptor beta chain appears in the sequencing data of a study of cytomegalovirus exposure and HLA in healthy donors. Overall study findings and caveats: Later analysis suggested most CMV-associated TCR beta chains were HLA-restricted.

Use of 60 Vbeta and 13 Jbeta primers characterized the PCR. The method was immunoSEQ multiplex PCR; TCRdb's version includes in-frame clones alone and lacks a portion of them. The sample yields under 200,000 clones, 70% to 80% seen once. There are a few counts of this clone. Its antigen is currently unknown. The CDR3 spans 12 residues. Germline values: CDR1 MNHEY, CDR2 SMNVEV (reference sequence). Trimming removed 5 bases at V and 8 bases at J, with 12 bases between. This clonotype was sampled from a young man in good health and CMV-seropositive. The sequenced sample was PBMCs. This rearrangement joins TRBV27 to TRBJ1-1, with D perhaps TRBD1 (6 bases). The CDR3 sequence is CASSTNQGEAFF. The CDR3 bases are TGTGCCAGCAGTACCAACCAGGGGGAAGCTTTCTTT.